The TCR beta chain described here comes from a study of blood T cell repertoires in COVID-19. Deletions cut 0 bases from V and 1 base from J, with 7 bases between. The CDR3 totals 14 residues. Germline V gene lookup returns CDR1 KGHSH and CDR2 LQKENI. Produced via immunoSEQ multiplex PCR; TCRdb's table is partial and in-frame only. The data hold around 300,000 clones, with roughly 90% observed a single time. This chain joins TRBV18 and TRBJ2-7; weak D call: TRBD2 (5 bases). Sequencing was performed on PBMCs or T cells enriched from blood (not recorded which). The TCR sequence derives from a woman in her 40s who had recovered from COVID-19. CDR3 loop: CASSPPRGSYEQYF. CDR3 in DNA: TGTGCCAGCTCACCACCTCGAGGGTCCTACGAGCAGTACTTC.